This paragraph reports one T cell receptor beta chain. The antigen is unknown. V lost 6 bases and J lost 4, with 9 bases in between. This CDR3 has 12 amino acids. This record comes from a study of T-cell memory formation after mild COVID-19. Study information: TCR clustering was largely donor specific.

General study findings and limits: CD8+ contracting clones occupied EMRA, while CD4+ ones occupied mainly CM and EM. Balance between CD4 and CD8 was seen in clones contracting day 15 to 85, and a CD4+ lean was seen in later expanders.

5'RACE with constant-segment primers yielded barcoded, UMI-tagged TCR alpha and TCR beta cDNA libraries. Via MiXCR, TCRdb re-called the 5' RACE reads, giving one row per CDR3 protein. The repertoire holds about 110,000 distinct CDR3 sequences, with over 15% as singletons. Source material: PBMCs or a T cell subset sorted from them (not recorded which). The source is a young man who had mild COVID-19 (a few samples of this study predate the infection). Cell type and time point are not known. The chain combines TRBV12-3 or TRBV12-4 with TRBJ2-5; D is undetermined. In DNA form, the CDR3 reads TGTGCCAGCAGCCTCAGTATAGAGACCCAGTACTTC. Protein sequence: CASSLSIETQYF.